This T cell receptor (beta chain) stems from a study of identical twins. This clonotype was observed many times. TCRdb re-derived calls from the 5' RACE reads in MiXCR, one entry per CDR3 protein. The sample includes 520,000 or so distinct CDR3 sequences, 20% to 25% seen only once; the top ten take about 0.99%. These data also featured in a second study, about T cells expressing NK-cell markers.

Sequenced: CD4+ T cells sorted from blood. The sequence came from a woman aged 18-35 years in good health.

In nucleotides, the CDR3 is TGTGCCAGCAGCTTAGACAGGTACACAGATACGCAGTATTTT. It is translated as CASSLDRYTDTQYF. V usage is TRBV7-2 and J usage is TRBJ2-3; weak D call: TRBD1 (5 bases). The V end lost 1 base, the J end lost 2 bases, and 7 bases lay between the germline ends. The V gene's germline CDR1 is SGHTA and CDR2 FQGNSA. The CDR3 has 14 residues.